The entry that follows covers one T cell receptor (beta chain) sequence. Its matching antigen is unknown. This sample was taken from a study of cytomegalovirus exposure and HLA in healthy donors. Broader study findings: In a later analysis, TCR beta V- and J-gene trimming showed a link to a missense DCLRE1C variant. Accounts indicate the classifier identified cytomegalovirus status with strong specificity and sensitivity. Another analysis was done later, and it associated approximately 18,000 TCR beta sequences with HLA alleles at 0.05 false discovery rate.

Germline assignment: CDR1 MNHEY and CDR2 SVGAGI. This CDR3 spans 14 amino acids. With 3 bases clipped from V and 5 bases from J, the junction kept 6 bases outside the gene matches. Primers: 60 Vbeta forward and 13 Jbeta reverse. Using immunoSEQ multiplex PCR, the repertoire was profiled, and TCRdb retains in-frame clones only, with some absent. Among approximately 200,000 clones listed, roughly 80% were seen once. The sequence was obtained from a girl aged 2 to 10 in good health and CMV-seronegative. The chain has TRBV6-5 and TRBJ2-7, with 8 positions matching TRBD2. The sample consisted of PBMCs. CDR3 protein: CASSYGTSLHEQYF. Here the CDR3 DNA reads TGTGCCAGCAGTTATGGGACTAGTCTCCACGAGCAGTACTTC.